The 5 T cell receptor beta chains reported below all come from one sample, sequenced in a study of blood T cells in healthy people across ages. PCR was performed a second time for about 7 to 12 cycles using a sample-barcoded 5' primer and a J-beta primer mix. MiXCR, applied by TCRdb to the 5' RACE reads, yields one record per CDR3 protein. The sample has about 1.4 million distinct CDR3 sequences; almost 60% are singletons. Sequenced: blood. The receptors derive from a young man in good health.

The CDR3 sequence is CASSEQLGGTEAFF. The CDR3 nucleotides are TGTGCCAGCAGCGAACAGCTCGGGGGCACTGAAGCTTTCTTT. The chain couples TRBV27 to TRBJ1-1, with D possibly matching TRBD1 (5 bases). CDR1 is MNHEY, CDR2 SMNVEV, per germline (reference sequence). Trimming shortened V by 6 bases and J by 4 bases, and 15 bases separated the two germline ends. This CDR3 region has 14 residues.

There are a few counts of this clonotype. The genes are TRBV6-6 and TRBJ2-5; no firm D call. Trimming stripped 5 bases from V and 1 base from J, with 17 bases between. The germline V gene encodes CDR1 MNHNY and CDR2 SVGAGI (reference sequence). This CDR3 has 16 amino acids. In DNA form, the CDR3 reads TGTGCCAGCAGTCGTTTTGCCACCAATACCCAAGAGACCCAGTACTTC. It codes for CASSRFATNTQETQYF.

This clonotype occurred a few times. The chain has TRBV4-2 and TRBJ1-6; D is possibly TRBD1 (5 bases). Germline CDR1 reads LGHNA; CDR2 reads YNFKEQ. This CDR3 is 14 amino acids long. Trimming removed 0 bases from V and 8 bases from J, with 8 bases in between. CDR3 bases: TGTGCCAGCAGCCAAGAAGAGGGGTATTCACCCCTCCACTTT. It translates to CASSQEEGYSPLHF.

The V gene is TRBV28, the J gene TRBJ2-7; D remains unclear. The CDR3 covers 17 residues. V was cut by 3 bases and J by 5 bases, with 23 bases left in between. The V gene's germline CDR1 is MDHEN and CDR2 SYDVKM. The CDR3 coding sequence is TGTGCCAGCAGTTTCTACCCAAGCCAAAATTTTAACGACGAGCAGTACTTC. Protein sequence: CASSFYPSQNFNDEQYF.

The rearrangement links TRBV7-9 to TRBJ2-7, with D perhaps matching TRBD2 (6 bases). TRBJ2-5 explains the end of the DNA better; the J call may be wrong. CDR3 size: 16 residues. The germline gives CDR1 SEHNR, CDR2 FQNEAQ (reference sequence). Here the CDR3 DNA reads TGTGCCAGCAGTCCCCCCGGGGGTGCCGGTTTAGAGACCCAGTACTTC. This codes for CASSPPGGAGLETQYF.